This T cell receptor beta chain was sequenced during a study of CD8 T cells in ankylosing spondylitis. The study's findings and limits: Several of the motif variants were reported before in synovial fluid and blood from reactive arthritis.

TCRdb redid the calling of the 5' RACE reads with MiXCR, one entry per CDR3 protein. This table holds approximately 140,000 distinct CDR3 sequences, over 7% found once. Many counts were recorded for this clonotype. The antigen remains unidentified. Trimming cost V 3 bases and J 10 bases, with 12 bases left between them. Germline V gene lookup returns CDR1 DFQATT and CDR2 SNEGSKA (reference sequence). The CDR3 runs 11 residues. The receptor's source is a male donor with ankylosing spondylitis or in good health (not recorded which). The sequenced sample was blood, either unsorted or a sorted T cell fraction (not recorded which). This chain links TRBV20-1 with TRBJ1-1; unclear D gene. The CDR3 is CSASGFGVAFF. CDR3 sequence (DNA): TGCAGTGCTAGCGGCTTCGGGGTAGCTTTCTTT.